This TCR beta chain comes out of a study of blood T cells in healthy people across ages. Study-level points and caveats: The percentage of naive T cells correlated strongly with TCR beta diversity.

Of note for this clonotype: Its cognate antigen is unknown. Mismatch with germline at one junction end may stem from a read error.

The use of a sample-barcoded 5' primer and a J-beta primer mix characterized a second PCR of about 7 to 12 cycles. The template-switch adaptor was a 5' adaptor with 12 random nucleotides. It tagged each cDNA molecule. One entry per CDR3 protein, called by TCRdb with MiXCR from the 5' RACE reads. The sample records about 580,000 distinct CDR3 sequences, roughly 48% being singletons. This CDR3 spans 14 amino acids. Germline CDR1 is DFQATT and CDR2 is SNEGSKA (reference sequence). The rearrangement uses TRBV20-1 and TRBJ2-7; 9 nucleotides match TRBD2. The TCR comes from a man older than 75 in good health. Sequenced sample: blood. The CDR3 DNA reads TGCAGTGCTAGAGTGGCGGGAGGGAGGTACGATCAGTACTTC. Translation: CSARVAGGRYDQYF.